This entry concerns a single TCR beta chain. The CDR3 runs 14 residues. V gave up 5 bases and J gave up 6 bases; unmatched junction bases: 8. Germline loops: CDR1 MDHEN, CDR2 SYDVKM. In the study's own analysis: The authors estimated nucleated cell counts from reference gene primer amplification. Clones were read by immunoSEQ multiplex PCR, and TCRdb kept only the in-frame ones, dropping some. That table gives V, J and clone size, and the DNA gave D and trimming. This sample has more than 85,000 clones, with around 74% found just once. These data originate in a study of blood T cell repertoires in COVID-19.

This clonotype originated in a woman aged 70-85 years with acute or convalescent COVID-19. Input material: peripheral blood. The gene calls are TRBV28 and TRBJ1-2; TRBD1 matches 8 bases. The CDR3 sequence: CASSPRQGMNGYTF. The CDR3 bases are TGTGCCAGCAGTCCCCGACAGGGGATGAATGGCTACACCTTC.